This T cell receptor (beta chain) was sequenced for a study of cytomegalovirus exposure and HLA in healthy donors. The PCR employed 60 Vbeta primers together with 13 Jbeta primers. Sequencing was performed with immunoSEQ multiplex PCR; in TCRdb, only in-frame clones are kept and a portion is missing. This repertoire shows some 90,000 clones, about 70% found once; its top ten account for approximately 7.8%. Concerning this clone itself: Its target is unknown.

Although they were nominally healthy when sampled, donors likely had unrecorded immune exposures. V dropped 2 bases and J dropped 0 bases, with 20 bases sitting between them. Per the germline V gene, CDR1 is SEHNR and CDR2 is FQNEAQ (reference sequence). The CDR3 covers 19 residues. Notes on the study in general: Later on, a genetic analysis was performed. It linked a missense variant in DCLRE1C with V- and J-gene trimming of TCR beta. Earlier analysis looked at TCR beta V segments, and most were productive about 87% or about 30% of the time. Across all donors, roughly uniform sequencing depth was an assumption of the presence/absence analyses.

The sequence derives from a man aged 60-69 years in good health and CMV-seronegative. The sequenced material came from PBMCs. The genes are TRBV7-9 and TRBJ1-3, with D tentatively TRBD1 (6 bases). The CDR3 region has the DNA TGTGCCAGCAGCTTAAAGACTACCTGGACAGCAGACTCTGGAAACACCATATATTTT. Its translation is CASSLKTTWTADSGNTIYF.